This record concerns one T cell receptor (beta chain) sequence. CDR3 length equals 13 residues. Looked up from germline, CDR1 is ENHRY and CDR2 is SYGVKD. V was shortened by 8 bases and J by 6 bases, with 13 bases between the two germline ends. TCRdb keeps only in-frame clones here, not all; method: immunoSEQ multiplex PCR. The table shows about 150,000 clones, with more than 80% occurring only once. The entry originates in a study of blood T cell repertoires in COVID-19. Across the study: Donors in the United States, Italy and Spain gave samples during acute or convalescent COVID-19. PBMCs, B-cell-depleted T cells, or T cells provided the cDNA or gDNA that made up the material.

The V call is TRBV10-3, the J call TRBJ2-2; D may be TRBD1 (5 bases). Sequences were obtained from peripheral blood. The sequence derives from a man between 45 and 60 years old with acute or convalescent COVID-19. This chain's CDR3 is CAIVSGIAGELFF. CDR3 DNA: TGTGCCATCGTTTCAGGGATCGCCGGGGAGCTGTTTTTT.